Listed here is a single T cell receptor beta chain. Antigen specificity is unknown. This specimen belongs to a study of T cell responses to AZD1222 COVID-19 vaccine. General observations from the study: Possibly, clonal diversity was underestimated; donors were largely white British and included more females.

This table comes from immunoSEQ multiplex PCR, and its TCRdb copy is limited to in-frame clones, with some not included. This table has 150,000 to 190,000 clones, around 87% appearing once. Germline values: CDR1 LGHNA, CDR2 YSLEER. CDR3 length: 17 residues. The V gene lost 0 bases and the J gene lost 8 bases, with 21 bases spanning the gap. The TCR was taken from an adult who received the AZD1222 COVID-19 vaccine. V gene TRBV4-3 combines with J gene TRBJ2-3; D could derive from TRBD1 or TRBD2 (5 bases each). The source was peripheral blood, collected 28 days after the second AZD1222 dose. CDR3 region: CASSQDQGTGPGSTQYF. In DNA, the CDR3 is TGCGCCAGCAGCCAAGATCAAGGGACCGGTCCGGGGAGTACGCAGTATTTT.